This T cell receptor beta chain originates from a study of shared clonotypes between healthy human individuals. Regarding the study as a whole: Memory subsets generally showed lower estimated richness than naive subsets.

Naive CD8 cells, CD45RO-negative and positively selected for CCR7, excluded terminally differentiated effector memory CD45RA+ cells. The CDR3 has 14 amino acids. V dropped 6 bases and J dropped 2 bases, with 10 bases sitting between them. Germline lookup yields CDR1 ENHRY and CDR2 SYGVKD. This clone appeared once. Antigen unknown. The table came from immunoSEQ multiplex PCR; TCRdb's copy has only in-frame clones and leaves some out. The table has about 2 million clones, roughly 94% seen once; the top ten hold around 1.2%. Sequenced: naive CD8+ T cells sorted from blood. The receptor comes from a man between 18 and 29 years old in good health. The chain employs TRBV10-3 and TRBJ2-2; possible D gene TRBD2, 6 bases. DNA for the CDR3: TGTGCCATCAGGTCGGGAGCTAACACCGGGGAGCTGTTTTTT. This encodes CAIRSGANTGELFF.